These 5 T cell receptor beta chains share one sample of origin, sequenced in a study of beta chain features in type 1 diabetes (dated by TCRdb to between 2017 and 2018). Libraries were prepared through the immunoSEQ multiplex PCR assay. All of the isolated RNA was reverse transcribed with the High Capacity cDNA Reverse Transcription Kit, so expressed TCRB transcripts were sequenced. Sourced from immuneACCESS, this table was stored by TCRdb with only in-frame sequences that have V and J called. A share of the clones is absent; for the studies checked, an unresolved V gene accounts for under half, and the remainder has no known explanation. Here the sample has 350,000 to 450,000 clones; about 14% occur a single time. The leading ten clones occupy roughly 0.017% of the sample. The specimen was naive CD4+ T cells from blood. The cell subset or site label, as the study defines it: true naive CD4+ T cells. These receptors were taken from a woman aged 18-29 years in good health.

In DNA, the CDR3 is TGTGCCAGCAGCTCCACCGGGAAGAATCAGCCCCAGCATTTT. Translation: CASSSTGKNQPQHF. The chain joins TRBV27 to TRBJ1-5; D gene unclear. Trimming shortened V by 6 bases and J by 4 bases, and 13 bases separated the two germline ends. Germline-derived CDR1 and CDR2 are MNHEY and SMNVEV (reference sequence). The CDR3 is made up of 14 amino acids.

This clone has just a few counts. The chain recombines TRBV7-9 with TRBJ2-3, with TRBD1 matching 8 bases. CDR1 and CDR2 (germline): SEHNR, FQNEAQ (reference sequence). Trimming removed 5 bases from V and 2 bases from J; junction bases left unmatched: 6. This CDR3 contains 15 residues. The CDR3 region is CASSTYRGATDTQYF. CDR3 bases: TGTGCCAGCAGCACCTACAGGGGGGCCACAGATACGCAGTATTTT. Full variable domain (remainder filled in from reference TRBV7-9 and TRBJ2-3): DTGVSQNPRHKITKRGQNVTFRCDPISEHNRLYWYRQTLGQGPEFLTYFQNEAQLEKSRLLSDRFSAERPKGSFSTLEIQRTEQGDSAMYLCASSTYRGATDTQYFGPGTRLTVL.

Only a few counts were recorded for this clone. The chain employs TRBV5-4 and TRBJ2-7; 8 positions agree with TRBD1. The CDR3 loop spans 14 amino acids. The germline V gene has CDR1 SGHNT and CDR2 YYREEE (reference sequence). Germline trimming cut 4 bases from V and 7 bases from J; bases unmatched to any gene: 10. CDR3: CASSSRQGLREQYF. CDR3 nucleotide sequence: TGTGCCAGCAGCAGTCGACAGGGGCTGCGAGAGCAGTACTTC.

The chain joins TRBV2 to TRBJ1-1; 7 bases agree with TRBD1. The V gene end was trimmed by 7 bases and the J gene end by 1 base; junction bases not matched to a gene: 3. The length of the CDR3 is 13 residues. Germline loops: CDR1 SNHLY, CDR2 FYNNEI. Here the CDR3 reads CASTGQENTEAFF. The CDR3 nucleotides are TGTGCCAGCACCGGACAGGAGAACACTGAAGCTTTCTTT.

This clone appeared a few times. The chain joins TRBV6-5 to TRBJ1-1, with D maybe TRBD1 (6 bases). V was pared by 1 base and J by 6 bases, with 12 bases between. Per germline, CDR1 MNHEY and CDR2 SVGAGI. The CDR3 is 14 amino acids. Here the CDR3 reads CASSYFQGPAEAFF. In DNA, the CDR3 is TGTGCCAGCAGTTACTTCCAGGGGCCGGCTGAAGCTTTCTTT.